This T cell receptor beta chain was obtained from a study of cytotoxic CD8 clonotypes in ibrutinib-treated CLL. The wider study: Among the patients, around ten presented as relapsed/refractory and roughly 15 as treatment-naive; around 17 showed unmutated IGHV.

Study outcomes and limitations: Clonality was higher at baseline than in age-matched healthy donors and tracked circulating CD8+ T-cell counts.

A remark on this clone: Its antigen remains unknown.

This CDR3 contains 15 residues. V was clipped by 4 bases and J by 5 bases, with 17 bases between them. Germline V gene lookup returns CDR1 MDHEN and CDR2 SYDVKM. Target depth was 1 in 200,000 to 1 in 1 million T cells, about 10x per clonotype. Assay used: immunoSEQ multiplex PCR; TCRdb lists only in-frame clones, some missing. The sample consists of some 130,000 clones, about 80% of them appearing once. The rearrangement joins TRBV28 to TRBJ1-2; D gene ambiguous. This specimen was PBMCs, taken after 24 months of ibrutinib treatment. The receptor comes from a human donor with chronic lymphocytic leukemia. The CDR3 nucleotides read TGTGCCAGCAGTTCCCCGGCGGCTGAGGGATATGGCTACACCTTC. Translation gives CASSSPAAEGYGYTF.